The clone carrying this T cell receptor beta chain has just a few counts. How the authors handled the data: Amplification of reference gene primers provided the estimated nucleated cell counts. Generated by immunoSEQ multiplex PCR, the TCRdb table keeps only in-frame clones and is missing some. V, J and clone size were drawn from that table, and D and trimming were deduced from the DNA. The repertoire holds over 60,000 clones, with 70% to 90% as singletons. These data originate in a study of blood T cell repertoires in COVID-19. On the study more broadly: There were acute and convalescent COVID-19 samples, and they came from the United States, Italy and Spain.

This CDR3 has 16 amino acids. This clonotype was obtained from a man in his 70s with active or convalescent COVID-19. The chain recombines TRBV21-1 with TRBJ2-1; the table gives TRBD1 as D, unverified against the DNA. TRBV21-1 is a pseudogene locus. Sequenced material: peripheral blood. CDR3 region: CASSMGPGQKYNEQFF. CDR3 nucleotides: TGTGCCAGCAGCATGGGCCCGGGACAAAAATACAATGAGCAGTTCTTC.